The 22 T cell receptor beta chains listed next were all sequenced from one sample in a study of cytomegalovirus exposure and HLA in healthy donors. The PCR made use of 60 Vbeta and 13 Jbeta primers. TCRdb keeps only in-frame clones here, not all; method: immunoSEQ multiplex PCR. Of about 110,000 clones listed, around 80% are singletons. The specimen was PBMCs. The receptors come from a woman aged 40 to 50 in good health and CMV-seronegative.

The chain links TRBV11-3 to TRBJ2-7; possible D gene TRBD1, 5 bases. The germline V gene has CDR1 SGHNT and CDR2 YENEEA. Trimming removed 3 bases from V and 2 bases from J, with 8 bases in between. The CDR3 contains 13 residues. This CDR3 is CASSFDSTYEQYF. The CDR3 coding sequence is TGTGCCAGCAGCTTCGACAGCACCTACGAGCAGTACTTC.

The rearrangement uses TRBV27 and TRBJ2-2, with 11 bases lining up with TRBD2. Germline trimming cut 11 bases from V and 4 bases from J; bases unmatched to any gene: 6. The CDR3 loop spans 14 amino acids. Germline CDR1 and CDR2: MNHEY and SMNVEV (reference sequence). The CDR3 sequence is CACKLAGGTGELFF. In DNA form, the CDR3 reads TGTGCCTGCAAGCTAGCGGGAGGCACCGGGGAGCTGTTTTTT.

The chain uses TRBV7-2 and TRBJ1-5, with unresolved D. V dropped 7 bases and J dropped 7 bases, with 20 bases sitting between them. Germline loops: CDR1 SGHTA, CDR2 FQGNSA. CDR3 length: 15 amino acids. In nucleotides, the CDR3 is TGTGCCAGCACCCTTGGAGGGAAAGTATGGCAGCCCCAGCATTTT. This translates into CASTLGGKVWQPQHF.

The count of this clone is one. The CDR3 sequence: CATSRDVNTEAFF. CDR3 nucleotide sequence: TGTGCCACCAGCAGAGACGTTAACACTGAAGCTTTCTTT. V gene TRBV15 combines with J gene TRBJ1-1; D gene uncertain. Trimming pared 0 bases from V and 2 bases from J, leaving 4 bases between. The CDR3 totals 13 residues. Germline CDR1 LNHNV, CDR2 YYDKDF (reference sequence).

The rearrangement uses TRBV18 and TRBJ1-1; TRBD1 matches at 7 bases. This CDR3 has 14 amino acids. CDR1 is KGHSH, CDR2 LQKENI, per germline. Unmatched junction bases numbered 2, after V lost 1 base and J lost 3 bases. The DNA for the CDR3 is TGTGCCAGCTCACCACAAACAGGGGACACTGAAGCTTTCTTT. Protein sequence: CASSPQTGDTEAFF.

This chain links TRBV5-1 with TRBJ2-1; TRBD2 matches at 11 bases. The germline CDR1 and CDR2 sequences are SGHRS and YFSETQ. J gave up 7 bases and V 4 bases, and 7 bases lay outside the gene matches. This CDR3 contains 15 residues. CDR3 sequence: CASSTSGGTGNEQFF. Written as DNA, the CDR3 is TGCGCCAGCAGCACTAGCGGGGGCACGGGAAATGAGCAGTTCTTC.

In its sample, this clone was seen once. Other DNA sequences in the sample encode the same CDR3. This chain links TRBV10-2 with TRBJ2-7, with D maybe TRBD2 (6 bases). This CDR3 contains 13 residues. The ends were cut back, 8 bases at V and 2 bases at J, with 13 bases in the middle. Germline CDR1 reads WSHSY; CDR2 reads SAAADI. DNA of the CDR3: TGCGCCAGCGTGGGGGGTGTCGCCTACGAGCAGTACTTC. Encoded protein: CASVGGVAYEQYF.

The rearrangement joins TRBV6-5 to TRBJ2-7; 7 bases fit TRBD2. V was clipped by 6 bases and J by 0 bases; unmatched bases: 8. CDR1 MNHEY and CDR2 SVGAGI come from the germline V gene. This CDR3 is 15 amino acids long. CDR3 nucleotide sequence: TGTGCCAGCAGCCCTAGCGGAGCTTCCTCCTACGAGCAGTACTTC. This translates into CASSPSGASSYEQYF.

The J gene is TRBJ1-5, the V gene TRBV28; weak D call: TRBD1 (6 bases). The CDR3 has 14 amino acids. V was trimmed by 4 bases and J by 8 bases, leaving 15 bases between them. Germline loops: CDR1 MDHEN, CDR2 SYDVKM. In DNA, the CDR3 is TGTGCCAGCAGTTACCAAGGGGGTAGGGAGCCCCAGCATTTT. This encodes CASSYQGGREPQHF.

The V gene is TRBV7-9, the J gene TRBJ2-5, with 13 bases that match TRBD2. V lost 5 bases and J lost 7; bases outside the gene matches: 10. Per germline, CDR1 SEHNR and CDR2 FQNEAQ (reference sequence). There are 16 residues in the CDR3. The CDR3 sequence: CASSPRTSGGAGTQYF. The CDR3, as DNA: TGTGCCAGCAGCCCCCGGACTAGCGGGGGCGCCGGGACCCAGTACTTC.

CDR3 protein: CASQLVSEGAGNTIYF. The CDR3 region has the DNA TGTGCCAGTCAGCTTGTATCGGAAGGGGCAGGAAACACCATATATTTT. J is TRBJ1-3 and V is TRBV5-6; a weak D match, TRBD1 (5 bases). There are 16 residues in the CDR3. With 8 bases removed from V and 4 bases from J, the gap between germline ends came to 22 bases. Germline assignment: CDR1 SGHDT and CDR2 YYEEEE.

CDR3 in amino acids: CASSHRYSSGANVLTF. In nucleotides, the CDR3 is TGTGCCAGCAGCCACCGTTATAGCTCTGGGGCCAACGTCCTGACTTTC. The genes are TRBV4-2 and TRBJ2-6; no definite D call. CDR1 is LGHNA, CDR2 YNFKEQ, per germline. The germline V and J ends were trimmed by 3 bases and 0 bases, with 9 bases remaining between them. The CDR3 runs to 16 residues.

This chain connects TRBV28 to TRBJ1-1; 7 nucleotides line up with TRBD1. Germline CDR1 and CDR2: MDHEN and SYDVKM. The CDR3 loop spans 13 amino acids. With 6 bases clipped from V and 6 bases from J, the junction kept 7 bases outside the gene matches. CDR3: CASRATGASEAFF. In DNA, the CDR3 is TGTGCCAGCAGGGCCACAGGGGCTTCTGAAGCTTTCTTT.

CDR3 region: CASSVDRAPYNEQFF. DNA for the CDR3: TGTGCCAGCAGTGTCGACAGGGCGCCCTACAATGAGCAGTTCTTC. The chain joins TRBV27 to TRBJ2-1; TRBD1 agrees at 7 bases. The CDR3 is made up of 15 amino acids. Germline V CDR1 and CDR2: MNHEY, SMNVEV (reference sequence). V lost 5 bases and J lost 2; bases outside the gene matches: 6.

The chain joins TRBV28 to TRBJ1-3; TRBD1 might be the D (5 bases). Germline lookup yields CDR1 MDHEN and CDR2 SYDVKM. Trimming removed 8 bases from V and 0 bases from J, with 11 bases in between. The CDR3 sequence is 14 residues long. CDR3 bases: TGTGCCAGCTACACAGGTAGCTCTGGAAACACCATATATTTT. This encodes CASYTGSSGNTIYF. The entire variable domain, with the rest obtained from reference TRBV28 and TRBJ1-3, is as follows: DVKVTQSSRYLVKRTGEKVFLECVQDMDHENMFWYRQDPGLGLRLIYFSYDVKMKEKGDIPEGYSVSREKKERFSLILESASTNQTSMYLCASYTGSSGNTIYFGEGSWLTVV.

The rearrangement uses TRBV19 and TRBJ2-2; 14 bases match TRBD2. CDR1 and CDR2 (germline): LNHDA, SQIVND (reference sequence). The V and J ends lost 7 bases and 4 bases, in that order; junction bases with no gene match: 8. This CDR3 comprises 17 residues. The CDR3 DNA reads TGTGCCAGTACGTTGACTAGCGGGAGGGTAGGCACCGGGGAGCTGTTTTTT. Amino acids: CASTLTSGRVGTGELFF.

The chain links TRBV5-1 to TRBJ2-2; maybe TRBD2 (7 bases). The CDR3 length is 17 residues. Germline assignment: CDR1 SGHRS and CDR2 YFSETQ. Trimming left V 0 bases short and J 4 bases short, with 16 bases between. The CDR3 nucleotides are TGCGCCAGCAGCTTGGCCATGGGGGGGCTTGGCACCGGGGAGCTGTTTTTT. It codes for CASSLAMGGLGTGELFF.

The chain joins TRBV7-9 to TRBJ1-2, with 12 nucleotides matching TRBD1. J lost 7 bases, V lost 5 bases, and 8 bases had no gene match. The CDR3 spans 15 residues. Germline CDR1 is SEHNR and CDR2 is FQNEAQ (reference sequence). The CDR3 nucleotides read TGTGCCAGCAGCCCTCCGGGACAGGGGGCGGCTGGCTACACCTTC. Translation gives CASSPPGQGAAGYTF.

The chain is built from TRBV5-6 and TRBJ1-4; weak D call: TRBD1 (6 bases). V was clipped by 3 bases and J by 1 base, with 13 bases between them. The CDR3 is 16 residues long. Germline assignment: CDR1 SGHDT and CDR2 YYEEEE. CDR3 sequence: CASSYFKGGTNEKLFF. CDR3 nucleotides: TGTGCCAGCAGCTATTTTAAAGGGGGAACTAATGAAAAACTGTTTTTT.

J is TRBJ1-6 and V is TRBV11-2; 7 nucleotides line up with TRBD1. This CDR3 comprises 14 residues. V dropped 3 bases and J dropped 12; count of bases not matched to a gene: 8. Germline V gene sequence: CDR1 SGHAT, CDR2 FQNNGV. CDR3 in amino acids: CASSFRQGHEPLHF. In DNA form, the CDR3 reads TGTGCCAGCAGCTTTAGACAGGGACATGAACCCCTCCACTTT.

The chain uses TRBV19 and TRBJ2-2; tentatively, D is TRBD1 (5 bases). This CDR3 is 14 amino acids long. Germline loops: CDR1 LNHDA, CDR2 SQIVND (reference sequence). V lost 6 bases and J 5 bases, leaving 13 bases between the germline ends. The CDR3 bases are TGTGCCAGTAGGTCGCCAGGGCATACCGGGGAGCTGTTTTTT. Protein product: CASRSPGHTGELFF.

The J gene is TRBJ2-1, the V gene TRBV7-6; 15 positions agree with TRBD2. Germline assignment: CDR1 SGHVS and CDR2 FNYEAQ. V dropped 3 bases and J dropped 0; count of bases not matched to a gene: 3. The CDR3 runs to 18 residues. CDR3 sequence (DNA): TGTGCCAGCAGCTTGGGACTAGCGGGAGGTCGCTCCTACAATGAGCAGTTCTTC. Translation: CASSLGLAGGRSYNEQFF.